These 18 T cell receptor beta chains were all obtained from the same sample, sequenced in a study of T cell changes during pregnancy in multiple sclerosis. This table comes from immunoSEQ multiplex PCR, and its TCRdb copy is limited to in-frame clones, with some not included. Among around 63,000 clones listed, 91% were seen once. The sequences come from peripheral blood, collected in the third trimester of pregnancy. These receptors all stem from a female donor in good health, enrolled as a control in a pregnancy study.

J is TRBJ2-7 and V is TRBV9, with TRBD1 identical over 12 bases. The CDR3 contains 15 residues. In germline, CDR1 is SGDLS, CDR2 YYNGEE. The V and J ends lost 0 bases and 4 bases, in that order; junction bases with no gene match: 2. The DNA of the CDR3 is TGTGCCAGCAGCGTAGGGGACAGGGGGCCTTACGAGCAGTACTTC. It specifies CASSVGDRGPYEQYF.

The rearrangement uses TRBV5-5 and TRBJ1-2; possible D gene TRBD1, 5 bases. CDR3 length equals 14 residues. The germline V gene encodes CDR1 SGHKS and CDR2 YYEKEE (reference sequence). V lost 4 bases to trimming and J lost 4 bases, with 14 bases between them. The CDR3, as DNA: TGTGCCAGCAGCCCGACGGGGGGGGGCTATGGCTACACCTTC. Protein: CASSPTGGGYGYTF. The full variable domain, in which reference TRBV5-5 and TRBJ1-2 provide the parts outside the CDR3, is DAGVTQSPTHLIKTRGQQVTLRCSPISGHKSVSWYQQVLGQGPQFIFQYYEKEERGRGNFPDRFSARQFPNYSSELNVNALLLGDSALYLCASSPTGGGYGYTFGSGTRLTVV.

V is TRBV6-5 and J is TRBJ1-4; 8 nucleotides agree with TRBD1. V lost 6 bases to trimming and J lost 6 bases; unmatched junction nucleotides: 9. The CDR3 consists of 15 residues. The germline gives CDR1 MNHEY, CDR2 SVGAGI. The CDR3 protein is CASRLLDREDEKLFF. CDR3 nucleotides: TGTGCCAGCAGACTACTGGACAGGGAGGATGAAAAACTGTTTTTT.

The chain employs TRBV6-6 and TRBJ1-5; possibly TRBD1 for D (5 bases). V was pared by 6 bases and J by 6 bases, with 12 bases between. Germline-derived CDR1 and CDR2 are MNHNY and SVGAGI (reference sequence). This CDR3 comprises 13 residues. The CDR3 sequence: CASRPLGGQPQHF. The CDR3 DNA sequence: TGTGCCAGCAGGCCTTTGGGGGGTCAGCCCCAGCATTTT.

The chain is built from TRBV5-6 and TRBJ2-3; maybe TRBD1 (6 bases). Trimming stripped 7 bases from V and 4 bases from J, with 16 bases between. Germline CDR1 SGHDT, CDR2 YYEEEE. There are 14 residues in the CDR3. The CDR3 DNA is TGTGCCAGCTTCTTACAGGGCCAGGCAGATACGCAGTATTTT. This translates into CASFLQGQADTQYF.

The table lists this clone with a few counts. The rearrangement uses TRBV30 and TRBJ1-1; 7 bases fit TRBD1. Per germline, CDR1 GTSNPN and CDR2 SVGIG (reference sequence). The CDR3 totals 15 residues. J gave up 8 bases and V 5 bases, and 17 bases lay outside the gene matches. The CDR3 loop is CAWGRGTARRGEAFF. DNA for the CDR3: TGTGCCTGGGGAAGGGGGACAGCAAGGAGGGGGGAAGCTTTCTTT.

The chain is built from TRBV5-4 and TRBJ2-2; 8 nucleotides agree with TRBD2. The ends lost 0 bases at V and 7 bases at J; junction bases unmatched: 8. Germline V gene lookup returns CDR1 SGHNT and CDR2 YYREEE (reference sequence). This CDR3 contains 16 residues. The CDR3 DNA is TGTGCCAGCAGCTTGGCCAGCGCGGGGGGTGACGGGGAGCTGTTTTTT. This sequence encodes CASSLASAGGDGELFF.

CDR3 sequence: CASSQLPSSYNSPLHF. The CDR3 DNA follows: TGTGCCAGCTCACAACTTCCGAGCTCCTATAATTCACCCCTCCACTTT. The chain employs TRBV18 and TRBJ1-6, with no clear D. The germline V and J ends were trimmed by 4 bases and 0 bases, with 10 bases remaining between them. The germline V gene has CDR1 KGHSH and CDR2 LQKENI. The CDR3 is made up of 16 amino acids.

J is TRBJ1-1 and V is TRBV5-1; D is ambiguous. Trimming cost V 2 bases and J 5 bases, with 4 bases left between them. The V gene's germline CDR1 is SGHRS and CDR2 YFSETQ. The CDR3 runs 11 residues. CDR3 amino acids: CASSFGTEAFF. The CDR3 bases are TGCGCCAGCAGCTTCGGGACTGAAGCTTTCTTT. Full variable domain (remainder filled in from reference TRBV5-1 and TRBJ1-1): KAGVTQTPRYLIKTRGQQVTLSCSPISGHRSVSWYQQTPGQGLQFLFEYFSETQRNKGNFPGRFSGRQFSNSRSEMNVSTLELGDSALYLCASSFGTEAFFGQGTRLTVV.

J is TRBJ2-7 and V is TRBV19; 8 nucleotides agree with TRBD2. This CDR3 has 18 amino acids. Germline CDR1 is LNHDA and CDR2 is SQIVND (reference sequence). Unmatched junction bases numbered 10, after V lost 0 bases and J lost 0 bases. The DNA of the CDR3 is TGTGCCAGTAGTATAGATTACAGTGGGACTAGGAGCTCCTACGAGCAGTACTTC. Translated, it gives CASSIDYSGTRSSYEQYF.

This chain links TRBV30 with TRBJ1-2, with 8 bases fitting TRBD1. Per the germline V gene, CDR1 is GTSNPN and CDR2 is SVGIG (reference sequence). The CDR3 is made up of 13 amino acids. J gave up 4 bases and V 4 bases, and 5 bases lay outside the gene matches. The CDR3: CAWNRDRPYGYTF. DNA for the CDR3: TGTGCCTGGAACCGGGACAGGCCCTATGGCTACACCTTC.

The rearrangement uses TRBV5-8 and TRBJ2-5; 11 bases line up with TRBD2. The CDR3 runs to 15 residues. After removal of 3 bases from V and 5 bases from J, the junction contained 6 bases not matched to a gene. Germline V CDR1 and CDR2: SGHTS, YDEGEE. The CDR3 is CASSSGASGGETQYF. Here the CDR3 DNA reads TGTGCCAGCAGCTCCGGGGCTAGCGGGGGGGAGACCCAGTACTTC. Variable domain in full (rest from reference TRBV5-8 and TRBJ2-5): EAGVTQSPTHLIKTRGQQATLRCSPISGHTSVYWYQQALGLGLQFLLWYDEGEERNRGNFPPRFSGRQFPNYSSELNVNALELEDSALYLCASSSGASGGETQYFGPGTRLLVL.

V is TRBV6-5 and J is TRBJ1-5; TRBD1 matches 9 bases. Germline V CDR1 and CDR2: MNHEY, SVGAGI. CDR3 length equals 15 residues. The J segment lost 3 bases and the V segment lost 4 bases, leaving 4 bases of the junction unmatched. CDR3 amino acids: CASSSRQGDNQPQHF. The CDR3 bases are TGTGCCAGCAGTTCTAGACAGGGGGACAATCAGCCCCAGCATTTT.

The V call is TRBV19, the J call TRBJ2-3; D may be TRBD1 (6 bases). CDR3 length equals 14 residues. Germline CDR1 is LNHDA and CDR2 is SQIVND (reference sequence). The germline V and J ends were trimmed by 3 bases and 1 base, with 8 bases remaining between them. CDR3 nucleotide sequence: TGTGCCAGTAGTATCCGGACAGGCACAGATACGCAGTATTTT. It codes for CASSIRTGTDTQYF.

The chain is built from TRBV15 and TRBJ2-5; TRBD2 might be the D (5 bases). V lost 0 bases and J 0 bases, leaving 11 bases between the germline ends. This CDR3 has 16 amino acids. Germline V lookup: CDR1 LNHNV, CDR2 YYDKDF (reference sequence). CDR3 in DNA: TGTGCCACCAGCAGAGACGGGGAATTGTACCAAGAGACCCAGTACTTC. Its protein is CATSRDGELYQETQYF.

The V gene is TRBV7-9, the J gene TRBJ1-1; D gene ambiguous. The CDR3 totals 14 residues. Germline assignment: CDR1 SEHNR and CDR2 FQNEAQ (reference sequence). V lost 1 base to trimming and J lost 4 bases, with 10 bases between them. CDR3 coding DNA: TGTGCCAGCAGCTTAGGTACGTTCGGCACTGAAGCTTTCTTT. Its translation is CASSLGTFGTEAFF. The full variable domain, with the rest looked up from reference TRBV7-9 and TRBJ1-1, is DTGVSQNPRHKITKRGQNVTFRCDPISEHNRLYWYRQTLGQGPEFLTYFQNEAQLEKSRLLSDRFSAERPKGSFSTLEIQRTEQGDSAMYLCASSLGTFGTEAFFGQGTRLTVV.

The rearrangement joins TRBV18 to TRBJ2-7; D is unclear. Trimming removed 2 bases from V and 3 bases from J, with 8 bases in between. CDR3 length: 13 residues. CDR1 KGHSH and CDR2 LQKENI come from the germline V gene. CDR3 DNA: TGTGCCAGCTCACCAGCCGACAACTACGAGCAGTACTTC. This sequence encodes CASSPADNYEQYF.

The chain is built from TRBV29-1 and TRBJ2-7; 8 bases match TRBD1. The CDR3 length is 15 residues. V gave up 0 bases and J gave up 2 bases; unmatched junction bases: 6. The V gene's germline CDR1 is SQVTM and CDR2 ANQGSEA. Here the CDR3 reads CSVEDLRTGTYEQYF. Written as DNA, the CDR3 is TGCAGCGTTGAAGATCTCCGGACAGGGACCTACGAGCAGTACTTC.